Following are 28 T cell receptor beta chains from one sample sequenced in a study of ipilimumab plus nivolumab after autologous stem cell transplantation. Assay: immunoSEQ multiplex PCR; the TCRdb copy retains only in-frame clones and omits some. Here the sample spans fewer than 30,000 clones, 86% being singletons. This specimen was PBMCs, taken in a trial of ipilimumab plus nivolumab as post-transplant consolidation. All receptors come from a male donor with diffuse large B-cell lymphoma.

V gene TRBV2 combines with J gene TRBJ2-1, with 7 nucleotides matching TRBD1. This CDR3 region has 15 residues. Trimming at V came to 4 bases and at J to 10 bases, leaving 13 bases not matched to a gene. In germline, CDR1 is SNHLY, CDR2 FYNNEI. The CDR3 spells CASSAQGDGVGEQFF. CDR3 bases: TGTGCCAGCAGTGCCCAGGGGGACGGGGTGGGAGAGCAGTTCTTC.

The rearrangement joins TRBV7-2 to TRBJ1-6; 10 nucleotides align to TRBD1. The CDR3 length is 16 residues. Germline CDR1 SGHTA, CDR2 FQGNSA. The trim removed 4 bases at V and 4 bases at J, leaving 4 bases unmatched. CDR3 sequence (DNA): TGTGCCAGCAGCTCCGGGACAGGGGATTATAATTCACCCCTCCACTTT. Its translation: CASSSGTGDYNSPLHF.

J is TRBJ2-7 and V is TRBV18, with 9 nucleotides matching TRBD1. V trimming: 3 bases; J trimming: 5 bases; junction bases outside the gene matches: 5. Germline loops: CDR1 KGHSH, CDR2 LQKENI. This CDR3 spans 14 amino acids. Here the CDR3 DNA reads TGTGCCAGCTCACCCTGGACAGGGGAGGACGAGCAGTACTTC. Amino acids: CASSPWTGEDEQYF.

V and J are TRBV6-5 and TRBJ2-4; TRBD2 aligns across 7 bases. With 6 bases clipped from V and 1 base from J, the junction kept 6 bases outside the gene matches. Looked up from germline, CDR1 is MNHEY and CDR2 is SVGAGI. This CDR3 spans 15 amino acids. The chain's CDR3 is CASRGGGSAKNIQYF. As DNA, the CDR3 is TGTGCCAGCAGGGGGGGAGGGTCGGCCAAAAACATTCAGTACTTC.

J is TRBJ2-7 and V is TRBV5-6; tentative D call: TRBD1 (6 bases). V dropped 3 bases and J dropped 1 base, with 8 bases sitting between them. The CDR3 consists of 13 residues. The V gene's germline CDR1 is SGHDT and CDR2 YYEEEE. The CDR3 DNA is TGTGCCAGCAGCTGGGACAAGTCCTACGAGCAGTACTTC. Translation: CASSWDKSYEQYF.

A few counts support this clone. This chain links TRBV6-1 with TRBJ1-1; D gene unclear. V was cut by 1 base and J by 4 bases, with 13 bases left in between. Germline CDR1 and CDR2: MNHNS and SASEGT. This CDR3 has 15 residues. CDR3 loop: CASSEDYSTSTEAFF. The CDR3 nucleotides are TGTGCCAGCAGTGAAGATTATTCAACTTCCACTGAAGCTTTCTTT.

The rearrangement uses TRBV5-4 and TRBJ2-7; 9 bases line up with TRBD1. Looked up from germline, CDR1 is SGHNT and CDR2 is YYREEE (reference sequence). V lost 4 bases to trimming and J lost 3 bases; unmatched junction nucleotides: 8. The CDR3 sequence is 15 residues long. In DNA, the CDR3 is TGTGCCAGCAGCGTCGACAGGGGGAGCGTCTACGAGCAGTACTTC. This sequence encodes CASSVDRGSVYEQYF.

The rearrangement links TRBV5-1 to TRBJ2-7; the D gene is possibly TRBD1 (5 bases). CDR1 and CDR2 from the germline V gene are SGHRS and YFSETQ. Trimming removed 3 bases at V and 3 bases at J, with 7 bases between. The CDR3 length is 12 residues. CDR3 protein: CASSSQGYEQYF. CDR3 coding DNA: TGCGCCAGCAGCTCCCAGGGCTACGAGCAGTACTTC.

The V gene is TRBV21-1, the J gene TRBJ2-1; TRBD2, as called in the table, went unchecked against the DNA. TRBV21-1 is recorded as a pseudogene. The CDR3 consists of 19 residues. Here the CDR3 reads CASSKPSKTSAPPRNEQFF. The CDR3 DNA reads as TGTGCCAGCAGCAAACCCTCAAAGACTAGCGCGCCGCCGCGTAATGAGCAGTTCTTC.

V and J are TRBV5-1 and TRBJ2-5; 7 nucleotides line up with TRBD2. Looked up from germline, CDR1 is SGHRS and CDR2 is YFSETQ. The V segment lost 0 bases and the J segment 7 bases; nucleotides outside the gene matches: 6. The CDR3 sequence is 14 residues long. The CDR3 here is CASSLESSGGTQYF. CDR3 in DNA: TGCGCCAGCAGCTTGGAGTCTAGCGGTGGGACCCAGTACTTC.

The rearrangement uses TRBV7-9 and TRBJ2-3; D not resolved. The CDR3 loop spans 14 amino acids. V was cut by 1 base and J by 4 bases, with 9 bases left in between. CDR1 and CDR2 (germline): SEHNR, FQNEAQ (reference sequence). The CDR3 bases are TGTGCCAGCAGCTTAGGTCCCGCCCCAGATACGCAGTATTTT. Translation: CASSLGPAPDTQYF.

Only a few counts were recorded for this clone. The rearrangement joins TRBV7-2 to TRBJ2-3; D gene ambiguous. From germline, CDR1 is SGHTA and CDR2 FQGNSA. V was cut by 8 bases and J by 2 bases, with 5 bases left in between. This CDR3 is 11 amino acids long. The CDR3, as DNA: TGTGCCAGCGGCTACACAGATACGCAGTATTTT. As protein: CASGYTDTQYF.

This clone was observed a handful of times. The genes are TRBV6-5 and TRBJ2-1; TRBD1 aligns across 10 bases. Losses at the gene ends were 2 bases for V and 9 bases for J; bases not matched to a gene: 7. Germline CDR1 reads MNHEY; CDR2 reads SVGAGI. CDR3 length: 15 residues. This CDR3 reads CASSYEGQGNSEQFF. The DNA of the CDR3 is TGTGCCAGCAGTTACGAGGGACAGGGGAATAGTGAGCAGTTCTTC.

The chain is built from TRBV6-1 and TRBJ2-5; TRBD2 matches at 9 bases. Germline V gives CDR1 MNHNS, CDR2 SASEGT. After removal of 2 bases from V and 1 base from J, the junction contained 5 bases not matched to a gene. The CDR3 has 16 amino acids. The CDR3 reads CASSELAGGPQETQYF. In DNA, the CDR3 is TGTGCCAGCAGTGAACTGGCGGGGGGGCCCCAAGAGACCCAGTACTTC.

The chain has TRBV18 and TRBJ1-3, with D uncertain. From germline, CDR1 is KGHSH and CDR2 LQKENI. With 3 bases removed from V and 0 bases from J, the gap between germline ends came to 15 bases. The CDR3 is made up of 17 amino acids. CDR3 sequence reads: CASSPVTESISGNTIYF. In DNA form, the CDR3 reads TGTGCCAGCTCACCGGTAACAGAGAGTATCTCTGGAAACACCATATATTTT.

The chain combines TRBV15 with TRBJ2-1; 9 nucleotides line up with TRBD2. The CDR3 runs to 16 residues. Germline CDR1 is LNHNV and CDR2 is YYDKDF (reference sequence). The J segment lost 8 bases and the V segment lost 5 bases, leaving 13 bases of the junction unmatched. The CDR3 DNA reads TGTGCCACCAGCGAGAGCGGGGGGCTCCTCAGGGATGAGCAGTTCTTC. Its protein is CATSESGGLLRDEQFF.

The genes are TRBV7-9 and TRBJ1-2; 9 bases are a match to TRBD1. The CDR3 is 16 amino acids. V gave up 5 bases and J gave up 2 bases; unmatched junction bases: 9. CDR1 and CDR2 (germline): SEHNR, FQNEAQ (reference sequence). In nucleotides, the CDR3 is TGTGCCAGCAGCCTACCACAGGGGGCATCAAACTATGGCTACACCTTC. The encoded protein is CASSLPQGASNYGYTF.

J is TRBJ2-3 and V is TRBV29-1; TRBD2 agrees at 13 bases. The length of the CDR3 is 15 residues. V shed 4 bases and J 5 bases; nucleotides not matched to a gene: 6. The germline V gene has CDR1 SQVTM and CDR2 ANQGSEA. The CDR3 bases are TGCAGCGTTGCTACTAGCGGGGGGGCCCTAGATACGCAGTATTTT. This sequence encodes CSVATSGGALDTQYF.

The V gene is TRBV6-5, the J gene TRBJ1-1; D gene ambiguous. CDR3 length: 14 residues. The germline V and J ends were trimmed by 2 bases and 2 bases, with 9 bases remaining between them. Germline CDR1 and CDR2: MNHEY and SVGAGI. CDR3 bases: TGTGCCAGCAGTTACGACCATTCTAACACTGAAGCTTTCTTT. It codes for CASSYDHSNTEAFF.

This clone was seen only a few times. The chain combines TRBV11-2 with TRBJ1-6, with 7 positions matching TRBD1. Per the germline V gene, CDR1 is SGHAT and CDR2 is FQNNGV. Trimming at V came to 5 bases and at J to 9 bases, leaving 7 bases not matched to a gene. The CDR3 runs to 14 residues. CDR3 DNA: TGTGCCAGCAGCGCGAGACAGGGACGTTCACCCCTCCACTTT. This sequence encodes CASSARQGRSPLHF.

The chain carries TRBV5-6 and TRBJ1-1; D might be TRBD1 (5 bases). V lost 2 bases and J 2 bases, leaving 7 bases between the germline ends. This CDR3 contains 13 residues. Germline assignment: CDR1 SGHDT and CDR2 YYEEEE. CDR3: CASSFDSNTEAFF. Written as DNA, the CDR3 is TGTGCCAGCAGCTTTGACAGTAACACTGAAGCTTTCTTT.

V is TRBV19 and J is TRBJ1-2, with TRBD1 as a possible D gene (6 bases). V lost 3 bases to trimming and J lost 4 bases, with 15 bases between them. The CDR3 totals 15 residues. Germline V gene sequence: CDR1 LNHDA, CDR2 SQIVND (reference sequence). The CDR3 here is CASSIPWDTLYGYTF. The DNA for the CDR3 is TGTGCCAGTAGTATCCCCTGGGACACCCTCTATGGCTACACCTTC.

This rearrangement joins TRBV7-9 to TRBJ1-1; D perhaps matches TRBD1 (5 bases). The CDR3 loop spans 15 amino acids. Germline V gives CDR1 SEHNR, CDR2 FQNEAQ (reference sequence). The V and J ends lost 5 bases and 1 base respectively, with 14 bases between them. CDR3 in amino acids: CASSPQQVPNTEAFF. Written as DNA, the CDR3 is TGTGCCAGCAGCCCTCAACAGGTACCGAACACTGAAGCTTTCTTT.

This chain links TRBV18 with TRBJ1-2; 7 positions match TRBD1. This CDR3 comprises 15 residues. Germline CDR1 and CDR2: KGHSH and LQKENI. V trimming: 3 bases; J trimming: 0 bases; junction bases outside the gene matches: 4. CDR3 amino acids: CASSPTGDTNYGYTF. CDR3 in DNA: TGTGCCAGCTCACCTACAGGGGATACTAACTATGGCTACACCTTC.

The chain employs TRBV21-1 and TRBJ2-5; no DNA check was done on the table's D call, TRBD1. TRBV21-1 is a pseudogene locus. This CDR3 contains 15 residues. This chain's CDR3 is CASGGQGANRETQYF. CDR3 DNA: TGTGCCAGCGGAGGGCAGGGGGCGAATCGGGAGACCCAGTACTTC.

This chain uses TRBV7-8 with TRBJ2-3, with D uncertain. The CDR3 extends over 14 amino acids. Looked up from germline, CDR1 is SGHVS and CDR2 is FQNEAQ. Trimming took 1 base from V and 4 from J, leaving 9 bases between them. In DNA form, the CDR3 reads TGTGCCAGCAGCTTAGGCAGTCTGCCAGATACGCAGTATTTT. Its protein is CASSLGSLPDTQYF.

This clone appeared a single time. The chain carries TRBV19 and TRBJ2-5; 10 bases map to TRBD1. Germline V gives CDR1 LNHDA, CDR2 SQIVND (reference sequence). The CDR3 length is 14 residues. V lost 3 bases, J lost 5 bases, and 3 bases stayed unmatched. The CDR3 protein is CASSIGGQGETQYF. As DNA, the CDR3 is TGTGCCAGTAGTATTGGGGGACAGGGGGAGACCCAGTACTTC.

This clone was seen only once. The chain employs TRBV25-1 and TRBJ1-2; 10 bases align to TRBD1. CDR3 length: 15 amino acids. With 4 bases clipped from V and 1 base from J, the junction kept 3 bases outside the gene matches. Germline assignment: CDR1 MGHDK and CDR2 SYGVNS. CDR3 protein: CASSADRGGNYGYTF. Written as DNA, the CDR3 is TGTGCCAGCAGTGCGGACAGGGGGGGTAACTATGGCTACACCTTC.